These T cell receptor beta chains were read from a single sample in a study of CD8 T cells in ankylosing spondylitis. MiXCR, run by TCRdb on the 5' RACE reads, gives a single entry per CDR3 protein. Altogether a few hundred thousand distinct CDR3 sequences are present, roughly 22% being singletons, with the ten largest covering around 14%. Sequenced material: blood, either unsorted or a sorted T cell fraction (not recorded which). These receptor sequences come from a male donor with ankylosing spondylitis or in good health (not recorded which). The CDR3 runs from the conserved cysteine through the conserved F or W. D genes are given only for firm matches.

>TRBV6-2/TRBV6-3|TRBD2
CASRELAESQETQYF
>TRBV5-6|TRBD2
CASSWGTSGEQYF
>TRBV7-9|.
CASSLPAGPYNEQFF
>TRBV24-1|.
CATQERTPGELFF
>TRBV12-3/TRBV12-4|TRBD1
CASTGQASPNYGYTF
>TRBV25-1|.
CASTPGQFLNTEAFF
>TRBV25-1|.
CASSDSRDIQETQYF
>TRBV7-2|.
CASSPSGGGNQPQHF
>TRBV9|.
CASSPWDTSYEQYF
>TRBV15|.
CATSRDPAAQTLSYEQYF
>TRBV6-1|.
CASSEAAEPSYNEQFF
>TRBV29-1|TRBD1
CSVEGIGTGGFYEQYF
>TRBV3-1|TRBD1
CASSPGQFTYEQYF
>TRBV7-9|.
CASSLVGGIYGYTF
>TRBV5-1|.
CASSFEDGNEQFF
>TRBV4-1|.
CASSQNPARYEQYF
>TRBV12-3/TRBV12-4|.
CAIQGGETQYF
>TRBV9|TRBD2
CASSVDGGAAQYF
>TRBV6-2/TRBV6-3|.
CASSYGVALTDTQYF
>TRBV12-3/TRBV12-4|.
CASSFLGAVYYGYTF
>TRBV4-1|.
CASSQGQALGNQPQHF
>TRBV10-3|.
CAISDSISSYNSPLHF
>TRBV2|TRBD2
CASDTGLAGGPNTGELFF
>TRBV15|.
CATHPRLGNTEAFF
>TRBV12-3/TRBV12-4|TRBD1
CASSLGTGGADTQYF
>TRBV12-3/TRBV12-4|TRBD2
CASSLTRGETQYF
>TRBV7-9|TRBD1
CASSPKDRGAYEQYF
>TRBV12-3/TRBV12-4|TRBD2
CASSPIAGGNGELFF
>TRBV28|.
CASRLTGTSSPLHF
>TRBV12-3/TRBV12-4|.
CASRPGQLRTQYF
>TRBV10-3|TRBD1
CAISEGQGAGYNEQFF
>TRBV12-3/TRBV12-4|TRBD1
CASSPPTGVDEQFF
>TRBV14|TRBD2
CASSHIWRGGGEQFF
>TRBV20-1|TRBD1
CSATQGDGELFF
>TRBV29-1|TRBD1
CSVPSPGQGYGYTF
>TRBV20-1|TRBD2
CSARLAGTSGNEEFF
>TRBV27|.
CASSLGGGHNEQFF
>TRBV12-3/TRBV12-4|.
CASSPLWDGYTF
>TRBV28|.
CASSLWRETNTEAFF
>TRBV6-2/TRBV6-3|TRBD1
CASSSMDRIEVYEQYF
>TRBV11-2|TRBD2
CASSLVAGGPEEQYF
>TRBV21-1|.
CASSVDRVISYNSPLHF
>TRBV20-1|TRBD1
CSAIRQGEDKNIQYF
>TRBV19|.
CASRTGNTEAFF
>TRBV30|.
CARDGRESYNEQFF
>TRBV6-5|.
CASSYSMESSYNEQFF
>TRBV7-2|TRBD2
CASSPRAGDYNEQFF
>TRBV7-9|.
CASSLAVGGAGYNEQFF
>TRBV11-1|TRBD1
CASSKRIPDRGPGNGELFF
>TRBV4-1|.
CASRQGGGVELFF
>TRBV29-1|.
CSVEIQTHGYTF
>TRBV7-9|TRBD1
CASTLIGTGNYNEQFF
>TRBV5-1|TRBD2
CASSLLSGGDYEQYF
>TRBV2|TRBD1
CASRGTGGMETQYF